These 32 T cell receptor beta chains were sequenced from one sample in a study of shared clonotypes between healthy human individuals. CD45RO-negative CD8 cells positively selected for CCR7 made up the naive population, which excluded terminally differentiated effector memory CD45RA+ cells. Clones were sequenced by immunoSEQ multiplex PCR, and TCRdb holds only the in-frame ones, with some missing. The sample carries about 2.2 million clones, about 92% recorded once. Input material: naive CD8+ T cells from PBMCs. The receptor set was obtained from a man aged 18 to 29 in good health. Some clones in this sample may be carry-over from other donors' samples.

In the case of this clone: The sample contains more than one DNA sequence encoding this CDR3. The V and J genes are TRBV7-2 and TRBJ2-3; no firm D call. V shed 5 bases and J shed 3 bases, with 6 bases lying between them. Germline V gene sequence: CDR1 SGHTA, CDR2 FQGNSA. The CDR3 totals 12 residues. CDR3 loop: CASSPRTDTQYF. The CDR3 region has the DNA TGTGCCAGCAGCCCAAGAACAGATACGCAGTATTTT. The variable domain in full, with the rest retrieved from reference TRBV7-2 and TRBJ2-3, is GAGVSQSPSNKVTEKGKDVELRCDPISGHTALYWYRQSLGQGLEFLIYFQGNSAPDKSGLPSDRFSAERTGGSVSTLTIQRTQQEDSAVYLCASSPRTDTQYFGPGTRLTVL.

The chain joins TRBV28 to TRBJ1-1; D uncertain. This CDR3 has 15 amino acids. Germline loops: CDR1 MDHEN, CDR2 SYDVKM. Trimming stripped 6 bases from V and 1 base from J, with 15 bases between. The CDR3 here is CASRRRLDRNTEAFF. For the CDR3, the DNA is TGTGCCAGCAGACGCCGACTAGACCGGAACACTGAAGCTTTCTTT.

The V gene is TRBV11-3, the J gene TRBJ2-7; D gene unclear. Trimming left V 3 bases short and J 3 bases short, with 12 bases between. The CDR3 covers 14 residues. Per the germline V gene, CDR1 is SGHNT and CDR2 is YENEEA. CDR3 sequence reads: CASSFRSLGYEQYF. The DNA of the CDR3 is TGTGCCAGCAGCTTCCGATCGTTGGGCTACGAGCAGTACTTC. Filled out from reference TRBV11-3 and TRBJ2-7, the complete variable domain reads EAGVVQSPRYKIIEKKQPVAFWCNPISGHNTLYWYLQNLGQGPELLIRYENEEAVDDSQLPKDRFSAERLKGVDSTLKIQPAELGDSAVYLCASSFRSLGYEQYFGPGTRLTVT.

The chain employs TRBV9 and TRBJ2-2; TRBD2 matches 10 bases. With V trimmed by 2 bases and J by 6 bases, 13 bases remained unmatched. The CDR3 covers 18 residues. CDR1 is SGDLS and CDR2 is YYNGEE in the germline V gene. CDR3 coding DNA: TGTGCCAGCAGCGTTCAGCGGGAGGGCCTAAGGGGTGCCGGGGAGCTGTTTTTT. This sequence encodes CASSVQREGLRGAGELFF.

The sample holds a few counts of this clone. The chain carries TRBV7-8 and TRBJ1-4, with D possibly TRBD1 on 5 matching bases. The V end lost 5 bases, the J end lost 13 bases, and 17 bases lay between the germline ends. CDR3 length: 13 residues. Per germline, CDR1 SGHVS and CDR2 FQNEAQ. CDR3 nucleotides: TGTGCCAGCAGCCAACGGACCCGGAGGGGACTGTTTTTT. Translated: CASSQRTRRGLFF.

The chain carries TRBV27 and TRBJ1-5; no firm D call. Per the germline V gene, CDR1 is MNHEY and CDR2 is SMNVEV (reference sequence). The V gene lost 6 bases and the J gene lost 10 bases, with 16 bases spanning the gap. This CDR3 contains 13 residues. The CDR3 here is CASSQNEVNPQHF. The CDR3 DNA is TGTGCCAGCAGCCAGAACGAAGTCAACCCCCAGCATTTT.

The V gene is TRBV4-3, the J gene TRBJ2-7; 8 bases line up with TRBD1. The CDR3 has 15 amino acids. The V gene's germline CDR1 is LGHNA and CDR2 YSLEER. The V and J ends lost 0 bases and 1 base, in that order; junction bases with no gene match: 2. The CDR3 region is CASSQDDRGSYEQYF. CDR3 bases: TGCGCCAGCAGCCAAGACGACAGGGGTTCCTACGAGCAGTACTTC.

This clone was recorded only once. The chain is built from TRBV11-3 and TRBJ2-5, with 16 bases identical to TRBD2. V gave up 4 bases and J gave up 6 bases; unmatched junction bases: 14. This CDR3 is 19 amino acids long. Germline V lookup: CDR1 SGHNT, CDR2 YENEEA. CDR3 sequence reads: CASSSTGTSGRALQKTQYF. In DNA, the CDR3 is TGTGCCAGCAGCTCAACGGGGACTAGCGGGAGGGCCCTACAAAAGACCCAGTACTTC. The variable domain in full, completed from reference TRBV11-3 and TRBJ2-5, reads EAGVVQSPRYKIIEKKQPVAFWCNPISGHNTLYWYLQNLGQGPELLIRYENEEAVDDSQLPKDRFSAERLKGVDSTLKIQPAELGDSAVYLCASSSTGTSGRALQKTQYFGPGTRLLVL.

The chain joins TRBV6-5 to TRBJ1-5, with D unresolved. Germline CDR1 and CDR2: MNHEY and SVGAGI. The CDR3 extends over 14 amino acids. V gave up 6 bases and J gave up 4 bases, with 13 bases separating them. CDR3: CASSAVGRNQPQHF. CDR3 DNA: TGTGCCAGCAGCGCGGTGGGCAGGAATCAGCCCCAGCATTTT.

The V call is TRBV11-2, the J call TRBJ2-2; no reliable D call. The germline V gene encodes CDR1 SGHAT and CDR2 FQNNGV. The V gene lost 5 bases and the J gene lost 5 bases, with 12 bases spanning the gap. The CDR3 runs to 14 residues. CDR3 in amino acids: CASSPSPRTGELFF. As DNA, the CDR3 is TGTGCCAGCAGCCCAAGTCCGCGAACCGGGGAGCTGTTTTTT.

J is TRBJ1-6 and V is TRBV6-1, with D uncertain. In germline, CDR1 is MNHNS, CDR2 SASEGT. V lost 8 bases to trimming and J lost 8 bases, with 1 base between them. The CDR3 consists of 9 residues. CDR3 sequence (DNA): TGTGCCAGCGATTCACCCCTCCACTTT. It specifies CASDSPLHF.

The chain recombines TRBV7-9 with TRBJ2-3, with unresolved D. V shed 5 bases and J shed 4 bases, with 10 bases lying between them. The CDR3 is 13 amino acids. CDR1 is SEHNR, CDR2 FQNEAQ, per germline (reference sequence). This CDR3 is CASSPAVADTQYF. CDR3 DNA sequence: TGTGCCAGCAGCCCCGCGGTTGCAGATACGCAGTATTTT. Full variable domain (missing parts from reference TRBV7-9 and TRBJ2-3): DTGVSQNPRHKITKRGQNVTFRCDPISEHNRLYWYRQTLGQGPEFLTYFQNEAQLEKSRLLSDRFSAERPKGSFSTLEIQRTEQGDSAMYLCASSPAVADTQYFGPGTRLTVL.

The chain carries TRBV15 and TRBJ2-7; 7 bases match TRBD1. Germline CDR1 reads LNHNV; CDR2 reads YYDKDF (reference sequence). The CDR3 length is 15 residues. Germline trimming cut 6 bases from V and 3 bases from J; bases unmatched to any gene: 11. CDR3 sequence reads: CATSPGTAKYYEQYF. CDR3 nucleotide sequence: TGTGCCACCAGTCCGGGGACAGCTAAATACTACGAGCAGTACTTC.

Regarding this clone: Additional DNA sequences in this sample encode the identical CDR3. The chain uses TRBV9 and TRBJ2-7; D not certain. CDR1 and CDR2 (germline): SGDLS, YYNGEE. V lost 4 bases and J lost 3, with 8 bases in between. This CDR3 has 12 residues. The CDR3 here is CASSSGSYEQYF. CDR3 bases: TGTGCCAGCAGCTCAGGCAGCTACGAGCAGTACTTC.

V usage is TRBV28 and J usage is TRBJ1-1; D is perhaps TRBD1 (5 bases). The CDR3 spans 12 residues. The V gene's germline CDR1 is MDHEN and CDR2 SYDVKM. V lost 7 bases and J lost 8, with 14 bases in between. The CDR3 sequence: CASIGVLLEAFF. CDR3 nucleotides: TGTGCCAGCATAGGGGTACTCTTAGAAGCTTTCTTT.

The chain is built from TRBV7-2 and TRBJ2-2, with D uncertain. Deletions cut 5 bases from V and 0 bases from J, with 13 bases between. CDR3 length: 16 residues. CDR1 is SGHTA and CDR2 is FQGNSA in the germline V gene. Written as DNA, the CDR3 is TGTGCCAGCAGCCCCACCGGGCGTCCGAACACCGGGGAGCTGTTTTTT. This gives the protein CASSPTGRPNTGELFF.

The chain uses TRBV27 and TRBJ1-1; D unclear. The CDR3 is made up of 14 amino acids. Trimming removed 2 bases from V and 1 base from J, with 8 bases in between. Germline values: CDR1 MNHEY, CDR2 SMNVEV (reference sequence). The CDR3: CASSLKSSNTEAFF. The CDR3 coding sequence is TGTGCCAGCAGTTTAAAGAGTTCGAACACTGAAGCTTTCTTT.

The chain uses TRBV4-2 and TRBJ1-2, with TRBD1 identical over 10 bases. Germline CDR1 reads LGHNA; CDR2 reads YNFKEQ. V was pared by 1 base and J by 5 bases, with 1 base of the junction left unmatched. The CDR3 has 14 residues. The CDR3: CASSQGTGGYGYTF. CDR3 nucleotides: TGTGCCAGCAGCCAAGGGACAGGGGGTTATGGCTACACCTTC.

This sequence joins TRBV7-9 and TRBJ1-3; D possibly corresponds to TRBD1 (5 bases). The V end was cut by 6 bases, the J end by 4 bases, with 16 bases between. The CDR3 has 15 residues. Germline CDR1 is SEHNR and CDR2 is FQNEAQ (reference sequence). The chain's CDR3 is CASRIGGIGGNTIYF. The DNA for the CDR3 is TGTGCCAGCAGGATCGGGGGAATAGGGGGAAACACCATATATTTT.

The V gene is TRBV11-2, the J gene TRBJ2-1; 12 bases are a match to TRBD1. The CDR3 spans 16 residues. The germline V gene encodes CDR1 SGHAT and CDR2 FQNNGV. With 5 bases clipped from V and 10 bases from J, the junction kept 12 bases outside the gene matches. In nucleotides, the CDR3 is TGTGCCAGCAGCCACCCAACCCGGGACAGGGGGCGCGAGCAGTTCTTC. It codes for CASSHPTRDRGREQFF.

The chain carries TRBV5-1 and TRBJ2-1, with 8 bases matching TRBD1. With V trimmed by 4 bases and J by 4 bases, 10 bases remained unmatched. The germline V gene encodes CDR1 SGHRS and CDR2 YFSETQ. The CDR3 is 16 residues long. The CDR3 sequence is CASSGAVDRAYNEQFF. DNA of the CDR3: TGCGCCAGCAGCGGGGCGGTGGACAGGGCTTACAATGAGCAGTTCTTC.

The J gene is TRBJ1-1, the V gene TRBV5-1; D remains ambiguous. V lost 4 bases to trimming and J lost 0 bases, with 7 bases between them. CDR1 and CDR2 from the germline V gene are SGHRS and YFSETQ. This CDR3 comprises 13 residues. The CDR3 loop is CASSRLMNTEAFF. The CDR3 DNA is TGCGCCAGCAGCCGGCTGATGAACACTGAAGCTTTCTTT.

The rearrangement joins TRBV19 to TRBJ2-1; D not certain. The CDR3 runs 14 residues. The V and J ends lost 0 bases and 5 bases respectively, with 8 bases between them. The germline V gene has CDR1 LNHDA and CDR2 SQIVND (reference sequence). CDR3 in amino acids: CASSIDDGNNEQFF. The CDR3, as DNA: TGTGCCAGTAGTATAGATGACGGTAACAATGAGCAGTTCTTC.

J is TRBJ2-2 and V is TRBV29-1, with D unclear. Germline CDR1 and CDR2: SQVTM and ANQGSEA. The CDR3 extends over 15 amino acids. Trimming took off 2 bases at V and 3 bases at J, with 13 bases between the two ends. The CDR3 region has the DNA TGCAGCGTTGAATTTTTCGGATCGGACACCGGGGAGCTGTTTTTT. Protein product: CSVEFFGSDTGELFF.

This chain uses TRBV18 with TRBJ1-1; 7 positions agree with TRBD1. CDR1 and CDR2 from the germline V gene are KGHSH and LQKENI. The CDR3 extends over 13 amino acids. With 3 bases clipped from V and 6 bases from J, the junction kept 4 bases outside the gene matches. CDR3 DNA: TGTGCCAGCTCACCGGGGACAGTAGCTGAAGCTTTCTTT. Encoded protein: CASSPGTVAEAFF.

The chain uses TRBV7-7 and TRBJ2-3; a weak D match, TRBD1 (5 bases). V lost 0 bases to trimming and J lost 4 bases, with 8 bases between them. CDR3 size: 14 residues. Germline-derived CDR1 and CDR2 are SSHAT and FNYEAQ (reference sequence). The CDR3 DNA reads TGTGCCAGCAGCTTAGCAAGGGGTTCAGATACGCAGTATTTT. Protein sequence: CASSLARGSDTQYF.

The rearrangement uses TRBV10-3 and TRBJ1-5, with D uncertain. The CDR3 loop spans 13 amino acids. Between the trimmed V and J ends, which lost 3 bases and 4 bases, there was a span of 7 bases. From germline, CDR1 is ENHRY and CDR2 SYGVKD. The CDR3 DNA sequence: TGTGCCATCAGTGACGTACCGAATCAGCCCCAGCATTTT. This encodes CAISDVPNQPQHF.

This chain uses TRBV13 with TRBJ1-1; unclear D gene. The V gene lost 7 bases and the J gene lost 4 bases, with 13 bases spanning the gap. CDR1 is PRHDT and CDR2 is FYEKMQ in the germline V gene (reference sequence). The CDR3 has 13 amino acids. In DNA form, the CDR3 reads TGTGCCAGCACCCCCACCAGTATCACTGAAGCTTTCTTT. It yields the protein CASTPTSITEAFF.

The rearrangement links TRBV28 to TRBJ2-7, with 10 bases aligning to TRBD2. The V segment lost 3 bases and the J segment 3 bases; nucleotides outside the gene matches: 17. This CDR3 is 19 amino acids long. CDR1 MDHEN and CDR2 SYDVKM come from the germline V gene. CDR3 nucleotide sequence: TGTGCCAGCAGTTTGAGGGTCCTAGCGGGAGCCGACCCTCACTACGAGCAGTACTTC. Translating gives CASSLRVLAGADPHYEQYF.

The chain couples TRBV9 to TRBJ2-7, with D hard to call. From germline, CDR1 is SGDLS and CDR2 YYNGEE. This CDR3 is built from 13 residues. V lost 0 bases and J lost 3, with 7 bases in between. CDR3 amino acids: CASSVGHFYEQYF. Written as DNA, the CDR3 is TGTGCCAGCAGCGTAGGACACTTCTACGAGCAGTACTTC.

The chain has TRBV5-6 and TRBJ1-1; 10 bases map to TRBD1. CDR3 size: 17 residues. Trimming at V came to 2 bases and at J to 0 bases, leaving 7 bases not matched to a gene. Germline V gene lookup returns CDR1 SGHDT and CDR2 YYEEEE. This CDR3 is CASSFSWDRGLNTEAFF. CDR3 in DNA: TGTGCCAGCAGCTTCTCCTGGGACAGGGGCCTGAACACTGAAGCTTTCTTT.

A remark on this clone: The sample carries other DNA sequences with the same CDR3. The V and J genes are TRBV5-1 and TRBJ1-1; D call uncertain. CDR1 is SGHRS, CDR2 YFSETQ, per germline. V was clipped by 0 bases and J by 1 base, with 4 bases between them. This CDR3 is 13 amino acids long. This CDR3 reads CASSLDSNTEAFF. The CDR3 bases are TGCGCCAGCAGCTTGGACTCGAACACTGAAGCTTTCTTT.